This note documents a single TCR beta chain sequence. The antigen is unknown. The read ends 3 residues shy of where the CDR3 ends; the end is completed using the germline J gene. The source of the sample is a study of T cells in women clearing cervical HPV infection. Study overall: Case blood was drawn when the lesion was first found; control blood after infection became undetectable.

The CDR3 consists of 13 residues. Germline CDR1 MRHNA, CDR2 SNTAGT. V lost 2 bases and J lost 6, with 8 bases in between. The study's findings and limits: TRBV6-7 relative abundance averaged approximately 0.11% in cases and more than 0.15% in controls. CIN3+ cases had significantly higher TCR repertoire richness than controls, but evenness did not differ.

Repertoires were generated with immunoSEQ multiplex PCR, while TCRdb's copy carries only in-frame clones and drops some. The sample's table shows under 30,000 clones. The V call is TRBV6-4, the J call TRBJ2-1; the D call may be TRBD1 or TRBD2 (5 bases each). This TCR was recovered from a woman aged 18 to 75 with a cervical HPV16 infection that either progressed to CIN3+ or cleared (not recorded which). The sample consisted of blood buffy coat. The part of the CDR3 DNA that was read is TGTGCCAGCAGTGACAGAGGGGTCAATGAG. Its translation: CASSDRGVNE. The complete CDR3 protein is CASSDRGVNEQFF.